The 23 T cell receptor beta chains listed next were all sequenced from one sample in a study of OX40 agonist ivuxolimab in advanced cancers. Only in-frame clones appear in the TCRdb table, and some are missing; sequencing was by immunoSEQ multiplex PCR. In the table there are a few thousand clones, about two thirds of which are singletons. This sample comprised CD4+ or CD8+ T cells sorted from blood, obtained in a trial of the OX40 agonist ivuxolimab. The receptors were gathered from an adult with an advanced solid tumor such as melanoma, head and neck, liver or kidney cancer.

This clone is a singleton in its sample. The CDR3 bases are TGTGCCAGCAGCCCAGGGGGTAACCAGCGGTCCTACAATGAGCAGTTCTTC. It codes for CASSPGGNQRSYNEQFF. The chain employs TRBV7-6 and TRBJ2-1; 7 nucleotides match TRBD1. From germline, CDR1 is SGHVS and CDR2 FNYEAQ. There are 17 residues in the CDR3. V lost 5 bases and J lost 1; bases outside the gene matches: 11.

This chain uses TRBV28 with TRBJ2-5, with 9 nucleotides matching TRBD1. Unmatched junction bases numbered 13, after V lost 6 bases and J lost 2 bases. CDR1 is MDHEN, CDR2 SYDVKM, per germline. CDR3 length: 17 amino acids. CDR3 residues: CASRPLTGTGTQETQYF. CDR3 sequence (DNA): TGTGCCAGCAGACCTCTCACCGGGACAGGGACGCAAGAGACCCAGTACTTC. The variable domain in full, completed from reference TRBV28 and TRBJ2-5, reads DVKVTQSSRYLVKRTGEKVFLECVQDMDHENMFWYRQDPGLGLRLIYFSYDVKMKEKGDIPEGYSVSREKKERFSLILESASTNQTSMYLCASRPLTGTGTQETQYFGPGTRLLVL.

V is TRBV6-4 and J is TRBJ2-1; D call uncertain. The CDR3 length is 14 residues. The germline CDR1 and CDR2 sequences are MRHNA and SNTAGT. V shed 5 bases and J shed 4 bases, with 12 bases lying between them. CDR3: CASSPNLGYNEQFF. The CDR3, as DNA: TGTGCCAGCAGTCCTAACCTGGGTTACAATGAGCAGTTCTTC.

Here the CDR3 reads CASSSSNTDTQYF. DNA for the CDR3: TGTGCCAGCAGCTCCAGTAACACAGATACGCAGTATTTT. The chain links TRBV7-9 to TRBJ2-3; D gene uncertain. Trimming shortened V by 4 bases and J by 2 bases, and 7 bases separated the two germline ends. The CDR3 is 13 amino acids. Germline CDR1 SEHNR, CDR2 FQNEAQ (reference sequence).

This clone was recorded only once. This chain uses TRBV19 with TRBJ2-1; D uncertain. Trimming cost V 2 bases and J 10 bases, with 6 bases left between them. This CDR3 comprises 11 residues. Germline-derived CDR1 and CDR2 are LNHDA and SQIVND (reference sequence). Here the CDR3 DNA reads TGTGCCAGTAGTATAATGGGGGAGCAGTTCTTC. This codes for CASSIMGEQFF.

This chain links TRBV7-9 with TRBJ2-7; tentative D call: TRBD2 (6 bases). Germline V gives CDR1 SEHNR, CDR2 FQNEAQ (reference sequence). This CDR3 spans 13 amino acids. Trimming removed 4 bases from V and 9 bases from J, with 16 bases in between. CDR3 in DNA: TGTGCCAGCAGCTCAGGGACCTTGGAGGGGCAGTACTTC. Translation gives CASSSGTLEGQYF.

The chain links TRBV5-4 to TRBJ2-1; D gene unclear. With 7 bases removed from V and 0 bases from J, the gap between germline ends came to 14 bases. The CDR3 length is 15 residues. Germline CDR1 is SGHNT and CDR2 is YYREEE (reference sequence). CDR3 DNA sequence: TGTGCCAGCGCCCCCCAGCGAAGCTCCTACAATGAGCAGTTCTTC. Encoded protein: CASAPQRSSYNEQFF.

The rearrangement links TRBV7-6 to TRBJ2-5; TRBD1 agrees at 10 bases. With V trimmed by 1 base and J by 5 bases, 7 bases remained unmatched. CDR3 length equals 16 residues. Germline-derived CDR1 and CDR2 are SGHVS and FNYEAQ. The DNA for the CDR3 is TGTGCCAGCAGCTTAGGGTCGACAGGGGGCTTGGAGACCCAGTACTTC. Its translation: CASSLGSTGGLETQYF.

The chain employs TRBV19 and TRBJ2-7; possible D gene TRBD1, 6 bases. The CDR3 spans 18 residues. The germline CDR1 and CDR2 sequences are LNHDA and SQIVND (reference sequence). V was clipped by 5 bases and J by 1 base, with 24 bases between them. The CDR3 loop is CASSPLPGQSHRSYEQYF. The CDR3 DNA follows: TGTGCCAGTAGTCCATTACCTGGACAGTCACACAGGTCCTACGAGCAGTACTTC.

The chain uses TRBV9 and TRBJ2-7, with D hard to call. This CDR3 has 12 amino acids. Trimming removed 4 bases from V and 7 bases from J, with 12 bases in between. Germline V gives CDR1 SGDLS, CDR2 YYNGEE. In DNA form, the CDR3 reads TGTGCCAGCAGCCCCCGGCCCGGGGAGCAGTACTTC. Translating it yields CASSPRPGEQYF.

This chain uses TRBV11-3 with TRBJ2-1; D remains unclear. The CDR3 totals 12 residues. Germline loops: CDR1 SGHNT, CDR2 YENEEA. Trimming left V 2 bases short and J 9 bases short, with 8 bases between. CDR3 bases: TGTGCCAGCAGCTTACATATAAGTGAGCAGTTCTTC. It encodes CASSLHISEQFF.

The chain has TRBV11-1 and TRBJ2-3, with 7 bases matching TRBD2. With 5 bases clipped from V and 1 base from J, the junction kept 6 bases outside the gene matches. Germline V gene lookup returns CDR1 SGHAT and CDR2 FQDESV (reference sequence). The CDR3 sequence is 15 residues long. CDR3 residues: CASSPGLYGTDTQYF. Written as DNA, the CDR3 is TGTGCCAGCAGCCCGGGACTATATGGCACAGATACGCAGTATTTT. Complete variable domain (other parts from reference TRBV11-1 and TRBJ2-3): EAEVAQSPRYKITEKSQAVAFWCDPISGHATLYWYRQILGQGPELLVQFQDESVVDDSQLPKDRFSAERLKGVDSTLKIQPAELGDSAMYLCASSPGLYGTDTQYFGPGTRLTVL.

The chain carries TRBV11-2 and TRBJ2-7; D not resolved. CDR1 SGHAT and CDR2 FQNNGV come from the germline V gene. This CDR3 is 11 amino acids long. Trimming left V 5 bases short and J 7 bases short, with 9 bases between. CDR3 residues: CASSGAREQYF. The DNA for the CDR3 is TGTGCCAGCAGCGGCGCGAGGGAGCAGTACTTC.

In nucleotides, the CDR3 is TGTGCCAGCAGCCAAGGAGGAGTAGCTAATCAGCCCCAGCATTTT. It is translated as CASSQGGVANQPQHF. The V gene is TRBV4-2, the J gene TRBJ1-5; D not certain. The germline V and J ends were trimmed by 1 base and 4 bases, with 11 bases remaining between them. The CDR3 extends over 15 amino acids. The germline gives CDR1 LGHNA, CDR2 YNFKEQ.

The chain carries TRBV9 and TRBJ2-3, with 9 bases that match TRBD2. V lost 7 bases and J lost 0; bases outside the gene matches: 6. The germline gives CDR1 SGDLS, CDR2 YYNGEE. CDR3 length equals 15 residues. CDR3 nucleotides: TGTGCCAGCTACCCCCTAGCGGGAAGCACAGATACGCAGTATTTT. This sequence encodes CASYPLAGSTDTQYF.

The chain joins TRBV7-2 to TRBJ2-7, with 7 bases aligning to TRBD2. The CDR3 contains 15 residues. Germline trimming cut 6 bases from V and 0 bases from J; bases unmatched to any gene: 8. The germline CDR1 and CDR2 sequences are SGHTA and FQGNSA. The CDR3 is CASRELPSGSYEQYF. The CDR3 nucleotides read TGTGCCAGCAGGGAGTTGCCTAGCGGCTCCTACGAGCAGTACTTC.

This clone came up once. The chain is built from TRBV7-9 and TRBJ1-1, with TRBD1 matching 7 bases. Germline CDR1 SEHNR, CDR2 FQNEAQ (reference sequence). CDR3 size: 16 residues. J lost 10 bases, V lost 5 bases, and 19 bases had no gene match. CDR3: CASSPGQVWQTDLAFF. The CDR3 DNA reads TGTGCCAGCAGCCCCGGACAGGTTTGGCAAACGGACTTAGCTTTCTTT.

The rearrangement uses TRBV5-6 and TRBJ1-2; possibly TRBD1 for D (5 bases). CDR1 is SGHDT and CDR2 is YYEEEE in the germline V gene. The CDR3 covers 14 residues. Trimming cost V 3 bases and J 6 bases, with 15 bases left between them. CDR3 residues: CASSYGGARDGYTF. The CDR3, as DNA: TGTGCCAGCAGCTACGGCGGGGCTCGGGATGGCTACACCTTC.

This clone is categorized as medium-sized (0.01 to 0.1%). The chain links TRBV19 to TRBJ1-1, with unresolved D. Germline V gene sequence: CDR1 LNHDA, CDR2 SQIVND (reference sequence). The CDR3 has 15 amino acids. Deletions cut 2 bases from V and 1 base from J, with 11 bases between. This CDR3 reads CASSIPGSRNTEAFF. In DNA, the CDR3 is TGTGCCAGTAGTATACCGGGGTCCCGGAACACTGAAGCTTTCTTT.

This clone has a single count. The chain has TRBV27 and TRBJ2-3; D tentatively reads TRBD1 or TRBD2 (5 bases each). The CDR3 is 14 residues long. Looked up from germline, CDR1 is MNHEY and CDR2 is SMNVEV (reference sequence). Trimming stripped 8 bases from V and 5 bases from J, with 17 bases between. The CDR3 protein is CASRSWGSLDTQYF. The CDR3 DNA is TGTGCCAGCCGTTCCTGGGGGTCGTTAGATACGCAGTATTTT.

This clone appeared a few times. The V and J genes are TRBV4-3 and TRBJ2-1; a possible D gene is TRBD2 (5 bases). The CDR3 spans 15 residues. Germline V lookup: CDR1 LGHNA, CDR2 YSLEER. Trimming took off 0 bases at V and 8 bases at J, with 14 bases between the two ends. The DNA of the CDR3 is TGCGCCAGCAGCCAAGACGATGGCGGGCGGCATGAGCAGTTCTTC. The encoded protein is CASSQDDGGRHEQFF.

This clone was counted between two and nine times. The rearrangement links TRBV7-9 to TRBJ1-4, with TRBD1 as a possible D gene (5 bases). The CDR3 consists of 17 residues. Trimming took 1 base from V and 8 from J, leaving 20 bases between them. Germline V gene sequence: CDR1 SEHNR, CDR2 FQNEAQ (reference sequence). The CDR3 DNA follows: TGTGCCAGCAGCTTAGACGGCGGGGGACTTCCCGAGGAAAAACTGTTTTTT. It encodes CASSLDGGGLPEEKLFF. Based on the CDR3 plus reference TRBV7-9 and TRBJ1-4, the full variable domain is DTGVSQNPRHKITKRGQNVTFRCDPISEHNRLYWYRQTLGQGPEFLTYFQNEAQLEKSRLLSDRFSAERPKGSFSTLEIQRTEQGDSAMYLCASSLDGGGLPEEKLFFGSGTQLSVL.

This clone has more than one count but fewer than ten. The chain combines TRBV4-2 with TRBJ2-1; TRBD2 matches at 16 bases. Germline values: CDR1 LGHNA, CDR2 YNFKEQ. This CDR3 contains 16 residues. The J segment lost 10 bases and the V segment lost 5 bases, leaving 8 bases of the junction unmatched. The CDR3 here is CASSKGLAGGPGEQFF. CDR3 DNA sequence: TGTGCCAGCAGCAAGGGACTAGCGGGAGGGCCGGGGGAGCAGTTCTTC.